This T cell receptor beta chain was retrieved from a study of PD-L1 blockade in urothelial cancer. Study details: Prior chemotherapy ranged from 0 to 3 regimens per patient.

Specified time point: peripheral blood 6 weeks after treatment start. Study conclusions and caveats: Below-median pretreatment blood TCR clonality was a predictor of better survival.

The protocol was immunoSEQ multiplex PCR, while the TCRdb copy is restricted to in-frame clones and leaves out a portion. The sample has around 110,000 clones; around 93% are singletons. A word on this clone: What it recognizes is unknown.

This CDR3 is built from 17 residues. Losses at the gene ends were 4 bases for V and 5 bases for J; bases not matched to a gene: 9. Germline V gives CDR1 MGHRA, CDR2 YSYEKL. The chain couples TRBV4-1 to TRBJ2-5; 14 positions match TRBD2. Sample: PBMCs, taken around atezolizumab (anti-PD-L1) treatment. The sequence came from a man in his 60s with urothelial cancer. The CDR3 here is CASSLTGTSGSSETQYF. The CDR3 DNA reads TGCGCCAGCAGCCTAACCGGGACTAGCGGGAGCTCGGAGACCCAGTACTTC.